A selection of T cell receptor beta chains follows, all from one sample in a study of CD8 T cells in ankylosing spondylitis. TCRdb recomputed calls from the 5' RACE reads with MiXCR, one row per CDR3 protein. The repertoire includes about 240,000 distinct CDR3 sequences, approximately 7.6% of them detected once, and around 4.9% sits in the top ten. The specimen sequenced was blood, either unsorted or a sorted T cell fraction (not recorded which). These receptors were taken from a female donor with ankylosing spondylitis or in good health (not recorded which). CDR3s include the opening cysteine and the closing phenylalanine or tryptophan. The D gene is left open where the match is weak. A clone size is listed for some rows: how often the clone was seen (once, few, many), or a class if it is expanded.

clone_size	j_call	v_call	d_call	cdr3_aa	cdr3_nt
many	TRBJ2-7	TRBV20-1	.	CSARVTGGPNYEQYF	TGCAGTGCTAGAGTGACTGGGGGACCGAACTACGAGCAGTACTTC
many	TRBJ1-2	TRBV4-3	TRBD1	CASSHDRVGISGYTF	TGCGCCAGCAGCCACGACAGGGTAGGGATTAGTGGCTACACCTTC
.	TRBJ2-1	TRBV13	TRBD2	CASSLMLAGDYEQFF	TGTGCCAGCAGCTTAATGCTAGCGGGAGACTATGAGCAGTTCTTC
many	TRBJ2-3	TRBV20-1	TRBD2	CSAVHVGGRTTDTQYF	TGCAGTGCTGTACACGTCGGCGGGAGGACGACAGATACGCAGTATTTT
many	TRBJ2-7	TRBV9	TRBD1	CASSLHQDRDEQYF	TGTGCCAGCAGCCTACACCAGGACAGGGACGAGCAGTACTTC
.	TRBJ2-7	TRBV6-2/TRBV6-3	TRBD2	CASSETGGPYEQYF	TGTGCCAGCAGTGAGACGGGAGGGCCCTACGAGCAGTACTTC
.	TRBJ1-2	TRBV12-3/TRBV12-4	.	CASSMTDTIAYTF	TGTGCCAGCAGTATGACCGACACCATTGCCTACACCTTC
few	TRBJ1-5	TRBV7-2	.	CASSLFMGPSNQPQHF	TGTGCCAGCAGCTTATTCATGGGGCCGAGCAATCAGCCCCAGCATTTT
many	TRBJ2-6	TRBV5-1	.	CASSRDNSGANVLTF	TGCGCCAGCAGCCGTGACAACTCTGGGGCCAACGTCCTGACTTTC
many	TRBJ2-7	TRBV20-1	.	CSATTPGLNYEQYF	TGCAGTGCCACTACCCCAGGGCTAAACTACGAGCAGTACTTC
many	TRBJ1-1	TRBV5-1	TRBD1	CASSLGGDRTTEAFF	TGCGCCAGCAGCTTGGGCGGGGACAGGACGACTGAAGCTTTCTTT
many	TRBJ1-3	TRBV20-1	.	CSARDRGDPIYF	TGCAGTGCTAGAGATCGGGGGGACCCCATATATTTT
many	TRBJ2-3	TRBV20-1	.	CSARDPVGETQYF	TGCAGTGCTAGAGATCCTGTGGGAGAAACGCAGTATTTT
many	TRBJ2-2	TRBV7-6	.	CASSSPHANTGELFF	TGTGCCAGCAGCTCTCCCCACGCGAACACCGGGGAGCTGTTTTTT
many	TRBJ2-7	TRBV6-2/TRBV6-3	TRBD2	CASTDEREVSYEQYF	TGTGCCAGCACCGACGAGCGGGAGGTCTCCTACGAGCAGTACTTC
many	TRBJ2-7	TRBV29-1	.	CSVGDGSSYEQYF	TGCAGCGTTGGAGATGGAAGCTCCTACGAGCAGTACTTC
.	TRBJ2-6	TRBV7-2	.	CASSFKGGVNVLTF	TGTGCCAGCAGCTTCAAAGGGGGGGTCAACGTCCTGACTTTC
many	TRBJ2-2	TRBV6-5	.	CASSYAGGELFF	TGTGCCAGCAGTTACGCGGGCGGGGAGCTGTTTTTT
.	TRBJ2-1	TRBV7-9	TRBD2	CASSHTSGLYNEQFF	TGTGCCAGCAGTCATACTAGCGGACTTTACAATGAGCAGTTCTTC
many	TRBJ2-1	TRBV29-1	.	CSVEARDAYNEQFF	TGCAGCGTTGAAGCCCGGGACGCTTACAATGAGCAGTTCTTC
.	TRBJ2-7	TRBV20-1	.	CCARSVGRTLSSYEQYF	TGCTGTGCTAGATCGGTAGGGAGAACCCTAAGCTCCTACGAGCAGTACTTC
many	TRBJ1-4	TRBV12-3/TRBV12-4	.	CASSFTWTALNEKLFF	TGTGCCAGCAGTTTCACCTGGACAGCACTAAATGAAAAACTGTTTTTT
many	TRBJ1-1	TRBV20-1	.	CSAFPGFTEAFF	TGCAGTGCTTTCCCTGGTTTCACTGAAGCTTTCTTT
.	TRBJ1-1	TRBV11-2	.	CASSPKLQGRRTEAFF	TGTGCCAGCAGCCCAAAACTGCAGGGGCGGCGGACTGAAGCTTTCTTT
.	TRBJ2-3	TRBV3-1	.	CASSQQRAPTDTQYF	TGTGCCAGCAGCCAACAGCGGGCCCCCACAGATACGCAGTATTTT
many	TRBJ1-1	TRBV6-2/TRBV6-3	.	CATRGGGPNTEAFF	TGTGCCACCCGGGGAGGAGGGCCGAACACTGAAGCTTTCTTT
many	TRBJ2-3	TRBV24-1	TRBD2	CATSDGRTSGFRDTQYF	TGTGCCACCAGTGACGGAAGGACTAGCGGATTTCGAGATACGCAGTATTTT
many	TRBJ1-1	TRBV6-2/TRBV6-3	.	CASGTQGVWAFF	TGTGCCAGCGGAACCCAGGGTGTTTGGGCTTTCTTT